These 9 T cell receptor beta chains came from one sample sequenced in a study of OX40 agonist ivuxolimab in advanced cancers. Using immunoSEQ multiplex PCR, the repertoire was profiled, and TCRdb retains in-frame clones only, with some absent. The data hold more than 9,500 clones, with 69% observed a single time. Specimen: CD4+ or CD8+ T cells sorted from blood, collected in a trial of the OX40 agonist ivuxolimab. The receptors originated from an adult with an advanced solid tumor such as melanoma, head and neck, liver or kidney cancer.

CDR3 sequence: CASSQEYQAAVYEQYF. The CDR3 DNA reads as TGCGCCAGCAGCCAAGAATACCAGGCCGCGGTCTACGAGCAGTACTTC. The chain has TRBV4-1 and TRBJ2-7; D is undetermined. Germline CDR1 reads MGHRA; CDR2 reads YSYEKL. V was clipped by 0 bases and J by 3 bases, with 15 bases between them. The CDR3 runs 16 residues.

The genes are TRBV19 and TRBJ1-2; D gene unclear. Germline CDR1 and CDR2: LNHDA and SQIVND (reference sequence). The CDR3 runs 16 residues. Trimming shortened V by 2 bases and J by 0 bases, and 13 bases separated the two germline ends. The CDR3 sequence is CASSILLVGSNYGYTF. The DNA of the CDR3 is TGTGCCAGTAGTATACTCCTTGTAGGGTCTAACTATGGCTACACCTTC.

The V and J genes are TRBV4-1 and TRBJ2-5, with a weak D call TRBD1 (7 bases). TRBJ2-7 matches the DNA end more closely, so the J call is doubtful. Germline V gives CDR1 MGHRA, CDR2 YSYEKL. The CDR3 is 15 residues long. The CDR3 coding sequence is TGCGCCAGCAGCCAGAACAGGGGTGCGGGGTACGAGCAGTACTTC. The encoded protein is CASSQNRGAGYEQYF.

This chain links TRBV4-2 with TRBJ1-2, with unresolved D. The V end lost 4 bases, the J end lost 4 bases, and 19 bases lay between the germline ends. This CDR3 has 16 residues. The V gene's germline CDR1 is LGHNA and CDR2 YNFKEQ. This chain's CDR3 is CASSPRRITVPYGYTF. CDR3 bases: TGTGCCAGCAGCCCCAGGCGAATCACAGTCCCCTATGGCTACACCTTC.

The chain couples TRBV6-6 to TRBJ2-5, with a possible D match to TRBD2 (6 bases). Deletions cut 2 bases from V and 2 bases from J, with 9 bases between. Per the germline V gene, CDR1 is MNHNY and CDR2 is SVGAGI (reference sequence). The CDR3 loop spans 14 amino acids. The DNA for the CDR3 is TGTGCCAGCAGTTACGGAGGACTACAAGAGACCCAGTACTTC. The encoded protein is CASSYGGLQETQYF.

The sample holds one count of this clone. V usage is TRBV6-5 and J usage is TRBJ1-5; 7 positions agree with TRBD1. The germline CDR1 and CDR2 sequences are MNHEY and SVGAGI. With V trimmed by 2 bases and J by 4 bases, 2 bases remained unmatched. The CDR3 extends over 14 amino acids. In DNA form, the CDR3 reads TGTGCCAGCAGTTACACAGGGGAAAATCAGCCCCAGCATTTT. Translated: CASSYTGENQPQHF.

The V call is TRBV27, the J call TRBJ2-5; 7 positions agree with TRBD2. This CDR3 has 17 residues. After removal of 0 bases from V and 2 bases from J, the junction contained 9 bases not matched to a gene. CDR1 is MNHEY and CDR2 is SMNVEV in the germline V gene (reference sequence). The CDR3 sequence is CASSLSAGAGPQETQYF. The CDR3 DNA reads TGTGCCAGCAGTTTATCCGCCGGAGCGGGACCACAAGAGACCCAGTACTTC.

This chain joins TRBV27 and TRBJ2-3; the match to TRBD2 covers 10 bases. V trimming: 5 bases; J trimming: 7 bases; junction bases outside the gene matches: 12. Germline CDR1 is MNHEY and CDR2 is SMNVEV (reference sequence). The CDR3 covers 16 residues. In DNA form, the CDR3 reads TGTGCCAGCAGTCCCCTAGCGGGAGCCCCTGGAAATACGCAGTATTTT. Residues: CASSPLAGAPGNTQYF.

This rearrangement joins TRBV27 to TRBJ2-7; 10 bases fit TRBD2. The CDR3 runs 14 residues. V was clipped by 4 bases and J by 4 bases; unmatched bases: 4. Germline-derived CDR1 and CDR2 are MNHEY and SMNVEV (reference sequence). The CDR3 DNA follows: TGTGCCAGCAGTTCAGGACTAGCGGTTTACGAGCAGTACTTC. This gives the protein CASSSGLAVYEQYF.